This TCR beta chain is drawn from a study of glioma-infiltrating T cells after dendritic cell vaccination. Produced via immunoSEQ multiplex PCR; TCRdb's table is partial and in-frame only. This sample has 3,000 to 4,000 clones; approximately 94% occur once, and the top ten carry more than 5%. V dropped 4 bases and J dropped 9 bases, with 12 bases sitting between them. The CDR3 is made up of 12 amino acids. Per the germline V gene, CDR1 is GTSNPN and CDR2 is SVGIG (reference sequence). Blood PBMC samples: pre-vaccination, two weeks post third vaccination, and at tumor progression. This chain connects TRBV30 to TRBJ2-2; TRBD1 might be the D (5 bases). The TCR sequence derives from a human donor with glioblastoma. Sequencing was performed on blood, taken before dendritic cell vaccination. The CDR3: CAWTSDSRELFF. In DNA form, the CDR3 reads TGTGCCTGGACATCCGACAGTCGGGAGCTGTTTTTT.